Following are 26 T cell receptor beta chains from one sample sequenced in a study of cytomegalovirus exposure and HLA in healthy donors. Researchers ran the PCR with 60 Vbeta and 13 Jbeta primers. Repertoires were generated with immunoSEQ multiplex PCR, while TCRdb's copy carries only in-frame clones and drops some. This sample has about 150,000 clones, with 65% to 80% found just once. Source material: PBMCs. These receptors came from a woman in her forties in good health and CMV-seronegative.

As DNA, the CDR3 is TGTGCCATCAGTGGGGAGGGGGGAGTCACTGAAGCTTTCTTT. Residues: CAISGEGGVTEAFF. The chain carries TRBV10-3 and TRBJ1-1; a possible D gene is TRBD1 (6 bases). The CDR3 consists of 14 residues. CDR1 is ENHRY, CDR2 SYGVKD, per germline. Trimming pared 4 bases from V and 4 bases from J, leaving 13 bases between.

The chain has TRBV5-1 and TRBJ1-1; 9 positions match TRBD1. CDR1 SGHRS and CDR2 YFSETQ come from the germline V gene. The CDR3 contains 13 residues. The trim removed 4 bases at V and 5 bases at J, leaving 3 bases unmatched. The chain's CDR3 is CASSETGGTEAFF. The CDR3 nucleotides read TGCGCCAGCAGCGAGACAGGGGGGACTGAAGCTTTCTTT.

The chain has TRBV5-6 and TRBJ2-7; 7 bases map to TRBD1. The CDR3 is 14 amino acids. With 4 bases clipped from V and 5 bases from J, the junction kept 9 bases outside the gene matches. CDR1 SGHDT and CDR2 YYEEEE come from the germline V gene. As DNA, the CDR3 is TGTGCCAGCAGCCTGGGGACAGCGACCCACGAGCAGTACTTC. Its protein is CASSLGTATHEQYF. The whole variable domain, remainder taken from reference TRBV5-6 and TRBJ2-7, is DAGVTQSPTHLIKTRGQQVTLRCSPKSGHDTVSWYQQALGQGPQFIFQYYEEEERQRGNFPDRFSGHQFPNYSSELNVNALLLGDSALYLCASSLGTATHEQYFGPGTRLTVT.

The V and J genes are TRBV10-3 and TRBJ2-1; perhaps TRBD2 as D (5 bases). The V gene's germline CDR1 is ENHRY and CDR2 SYGVKD. CDR3 size: 15 residues. V was cut by 3 bases and J by 6 bases, with 15 bases left in between. This CDR3 reads CAISDSVRAGNEQFF. Here the CDR3 DNA reads TGTGCCATCAGTGATTCGGTGAGGGCGGGCAATGAGCAGTTCTTC.

The chain recombines TRBV14 with TRBJ1-2, with a weak D call TRBD1 (5 bases). This CDR3 is 15 amino acids long. Deletions cut 2 bases from V and 4 bases from J, with 14 bases between. Per germline, CDR1 SGHDN and CDR2 FVKESK. CDR3 region: CASSQIGAQAYGYTF. As DNA, the CDR3 is TGTGCCAGCAGCCAAATAGGGGCACAGGCCTATGGCTACACCTTC.

This clone is labeled medium-sized. J is TRBJ2-7 and V is TRBV4-2, with D tentatively TRBD2 (6 bases). The CDR3 has 16 residues. CDR1 and CDR2 from the germline V gene are LGHNA and YNFKEQ. The V gene lost 0 bases and the J gene lost 0 bases, with 12 bases spanning the gap. CDR3 residues: CASSQEQGDSSYEQYF. CDR3 nucleotides: TGTGCCAGCAGCCAAGAGCAAGGGGACTCCTCCTACGAGCAGTACTTC.

V gene TRBV4-2 combines with J gene TRBJ2-2, with D possibly matching TRBD2 (6 bases). The CDR3 has 16 amino acids. The germline CDR1 and CDR2 sequences are LGHNA and YNFKEQ. V lost 2 bases to trimming and J lost 1 base, with 11 bases between them. For the CDR3, the DNA is TGTGCCAGCAGCCAACTGATGCGGGGGAACACCGGGGAGCTGTTTTTT. It yields the protein CASSQLMRGNTGELFF.

The chain recombines TRBV5-1 with TRBJ1-2; TRBD1 aligns across 11 bases. Germline V gene lookup returns CDR1 SGHRS and CDR2 YFSETQ. V shed 0 bases, J shed 9 bases, and the junction held 1 base outside the gene matches. The CDR3 covers 13 residues. CDR3 sequence reads: CASSLGTGGSYTF. In nucleotides, the CDR3 is TGCGCCAGCAGCTTGGGGACAGGGGGCAGCTACACCTTC.

The gene calls are TRBV5-1 and TRBJ1-3; D not resolved. V lost 3 bases, J lost 0 bases, and 10 bases lay in between. This CDR3 is 15 amino acids long. Germline V lookup: CDR1 SGHRS, CDR2 YFSETQ. The CDR3 DNA reads TGCGCCAGCAGCTCCGGGGATTTCTCTGGAAACACCATATATTTT. Translation gives CASSSGDFSGNTIYF.

This rearrangement joins TRBV10-3 to TRBJ1-6, with D tentatively TRBD1 (5 bases). Germline V gives CDR1 ENHRY, CDR2 SYGVKD. CDR3 size: 14 residues. Trimming stripped 2 bases from V and 8 bases from J, with 10 bases between. The CDR3 coding sequence is TGTGCCATCAGTGAGGCGCGGGGGGATTCACCCCTCCACTTT. It yields the protein CAISEARGDSPLHF.

V is TRBV5-6 and J is TRBJ1-2; 8 bases are a match to TRBD1. CDR3 length equals 11 residues. CDR1 SGHDT and CDR2 YYEEEE come from the germline V gene. The V segment lost 8 bases and the J segment 6 bases; nucleotides outside the gene matches: 3. CDR3 coding DNA: TGTGCCAGTGGGACAGGCCATGGCTACACCTTC. This sequence encodes CASGTGHGYTF.

This rearrangement joins TRBV6-1 to TRBJ1-5, with TRBD1 matching 12 bases. From germline, CDR1 is MNHNS and CDR2 SASEGT. CDR3 size: 18 residues. The V gene end was trimmed by 4 bases and the J gene end by 5 bases; junction bases not matched to a gene: 12. The CDR3 loop reads CASSGAGTGGWNDQPQHF. The CDR3 nucleotides read TGTGCCAGCAGTGGAGCCGGGACAGGGGGCTGGAATGATCAGCCCCAGCATTTT.

Notes on this clone: The final CDR3 position lacks the conserved phenylalanine or tryptophan, pointing to a likely read error. This chain uses TRBV6-1 with TRBJ2-4; either TRBD1 or TRBD2 may supply D (5 bases each). Germline V CDR1 and CDR2: MNHNS, SASEGT. The CDR3 is 15 amino acids. Trimming shortened V by 2 bases and J by 7 bases, and 15 bases separated the two germline ends. Here the CDR3 reads CASSELVSRDNIQYL. Written as DNA, the CDR3 is TGTGCCAGCAGTGAATTGGTGAGTCGGGACAACATTCAGTACCTC.

This chain uses TRBV7-8 with TRBJ1-2, with D perhaps TRBD1 (6 bases). CDR3 length: 15 residues. Germline lookup yields CDR1 SGHVS and CDR2 FQNEAQ. Trimming removed 3 bases at V and 3 bases at J, with 14 bases between. The CDR3 DNA reads TGTGCCAGCAGCTTCGGCACAGGGTTGGACTATGGCTACACCTTC. Protein product: CASSFGTGLDYGYTF.

This chain links TRBV19 with TRBJ2-3; 8 bases align to TRBD1. CDR1 and CDR2 from the germline V gene are LNHDA and SQIVND (reference sequence). The CDR3 contains 13 residues. Germline trimming cut 8 bases from V and 3 bases from J; bases unmatched to any gene: 4. This chain's CDR3 is CASSGQVTDTQYF. The CDR3 region has the DNA TGTGCCAGTTCGGGACAGGTGACAGATACGCAGTATTTT.

The chain has TRBV5-4 and TRBJ1-2; no firm D call. Between the trimmed V and J ends, which lost 4 bases and 8 bases, there was a span of 12 bases. The CDR3 contains 12 residues. Germline V gives CDR1 SGHNT, CDR2 YYREEE (reference sequence). DNA for the CDR3: TGTGCCAGCAGCCCCGGGAGGACGGGCTACACCTTC. Its protein is CASSPGRTGYTF.

This chain uses TRBV29-1 with TRBJ2-7; D gene uncertain. Germline V gene data show CDR1 as SQVTM and CDR2 as ANQGSEA. V lost 0 bases and J 3 bases, leaving 15 bases between the germline ends. CDR3 size: 15 residues. This CDR3 is CSVEDPQAPNYEQYF. Here the CDR3 DNA reads TGCAGCGTTGAAGATCCGCAGGCCCCCAACTACGAGCAGTACTTC.

CDR3 loop: CASSIGQYNQPQHF. CDR3 in DNA: TGTGCCAGTAGTATAGGGCAGTACAATCAGCCCCAGCATTTT. The chain links TRBV19 to TRBJ1-5; D remains ambiguous. Germline CDR1 reads LNHDA; CDR2 reads SQIVND (reference sequence). V was shortened by 1 base and J by 3 bases, with 7 bases between the two germline ends. The CDR3 length is 14 residues.

The chain couples TRBV5-1 to TRBJ1-2, with D possibly matching TRBD1 (5 bases). V lost 1 base and J 0 bases, leaving 13 bases between the germline ends. There are 16 residues in the CDR3. Germline V CDR1 and CDR2: SGHRS, YFSETQ. The CDR3 coding sequence is TGCGCCAGCAGCTTGCTACAGGTACAAGCTAACTATGGCTACACCTTC. Translated, it gives CASSLLQVQANYGYTF.

This chain joins TRBV6-1 and TRBJ1-4, with D uncertain. In germline, CDR1 is MNHNS, CDR2 SASEGT. The CDR3 runs 16 residues. V lost 3 bases, J lost 9 bases, and 20 bases lay in between. The CDR3 DNA sequence: TGTGCCAGCAGTGACAGTCGGTCCGGGGAGGTAAAAAAACTGTTTTTT. As protein: CASSDSRSGEVKKLFF.

This chain connects TRBV6-5 to TRBJ2-1; a possible D gene is TRBD1 (5 bases). Germline values: CDR1 MNHEY, CDR2 SVGAGI. The CDR3 runs 13 residues. V shed 6 bases and J shed 5 bases, with 11 bases lying between them. As DNA, the CDR3 is TGTGCCAGCAGATCCGACAGAAACAATGAGCAGTTCTTC. Translating it yields CASRSDRNNEQFF.

The rearrangement uses TRBV5-1 and TRBJ2-5; D possibly corresponds to TRBD2 (6 bases). The CDR3 spans 15 residues. Germline V gives CDR1 SGHRS, CDR2 YFSETQ. V shed 0 bases and J shed 1 base, with 10 bases lying between them. In DNA, the CDR3 is TGCGCCAGCAGCTTGGAGCCGGGGGTCCAAGAGACCCAGTACTTC. Translation gives CASSLEPGVQETQYF.

The chain employs TRBV7-9 and TRBJ1-2, with 9 bases identical to TRBD1. Unmatched junction bases numbered 2, after V lost 6 bases and J lost 0 bases. The CDR3 has 14 amino acids. From germline, CDR1 is SEHNR and CDR2 FQNEAQ (reference sequence). Here the CDR3 reads CASRRQGANYGYTF. The CDR3 region has the DNA TGTGCCAGCAGGCGACAGGGGGCTAACTATGGCTACACCTTC.

Written as DNA, the CDR3 is TGTGCCATCAGTGATAAGGGGGATGAAAAACTGTTTTTT. Translating gives CAISDKGDEKLFF. The genes are TRBV10-3 and TRBJ1-4, with a tentative D call TRBD1 (6 bases). Germline lookup yields CDR1 ENHRY and CDR2 SYGVKD. V lost 3 bases and J lost 6, with 8 bases in between. This CDR3 has 13 residues.

This clone was detected once. V gene TRBV4-1 combines with J gene TRBJ1-1; a weak D match, TRBD1 (6 bases). V dropped 1 base and J dropped 5 bases, with 14 bases sitting between them. Germline V gene data show CDR1 as MGHRA and CDR2 as YSYEKL. The CDR3 spans 15 residues. CDR3 loop: CASSQVGGGGTEAFF. The CDR3 DNA sequence: TGCGCCAGCAGCCAAGTAGGGGGAGGGGGGACTGAAGCTTTCTTT.

The chain recombines TRBV6-1 with TRBJ2-7, with no clear D. From germline, CDR1 is MNHNS and CDR2 SASEGT. This CDR3 is 13 amino acids long. V was pared by 1 base and J by 4 bases, with 8 bases between. The DNA for the CDR3 is TGTGCCAGCAGTGAAGACTTATTGTACGAGCAGTACTTC. This codes for CASSEDLLYEQYF.